This entry concerns a single T cell receptor (beta chain). This entry comes from a study of blood T cell repertoires in COVID-19. Using immunoSEQ multiplex PCR, the repertoire was profiled, and TCRdb retains in-frame clones only, with some absent. The sample has about 69,000 clones, about 90% seen once. Per the germline V gene, CDR1 is WNHNN and CDR2 is SYGVQD (reference sequence). Trimming at V came to 6 bases and at J to 3 bases, leaving 11 bases not matched to a gene. The CDR3 is 16 amino acids. The genes are TRBV10-1 and TRBJ2-3; 8 bases agree with TRBD1. This sequence originates from a man aged 40-55 years with COVID-19, enrolled during active disease. The sample was peripheral blood. As DNA, the CDR3 is TGCGCCAGCAGCCCCAGGACAGGGATGCTGACAGATACGCAGTATTTT. This translates into CASSPRTGMLTDTQYF.